Listed below are T cell receptor beta chains from one sample, sequenced in a study of lymphopenia after photon versus proton radiotherapy. Some clones are missing from TCRdb's copy, which holds only in-frame ones; the method was immunoSEQ multiplex PCR. The sample contains 9,500 to 15,000 clones, 89% of which appear only once. The sample was peripheral blood, taken from a patient treated with proton-based radiotherapy. The receptors here all came from a man aged 55 to 70 with pancreatic cancer. Each CDR3 is given with its conserved first and last residue. A D gene is named only where the DNA matches it firmly. The listing skips clone size in some rows; elsewhere it reads once, few, many or a size class.

D: TRBD1
size: NA
J: TRBJ2-1
V: TRBV5-4
CDR3: CASSLEAGTGVYNEQFF
DNA: TGTGCCAGCAGCTTGGAGGCCGGGACAGGGGTTTACAATGAGCAGTTCTTC

D: TRBD2
size: NA
J: TRBJ2-1
V: TRBV11-2
CDR3: CASSLRTSGRLSDEQFF
DNA: TGTGCCAGCAGCTTACGAACTAGCGGGAGGTTAAGCGATGAGCAGTTCTTC

D: NA
size: few
J: TRBJ1-1
V: TRBV30
CDR3: CAWSVQRNTEAFF
DNA: TGTGCCTGGAGTGTACAGCGGAACACTGAAGCTTTCTTT

D: NA
size: NA
J: TRBJ1-1
V: TRBV6-5
CDR3: CASSYSAGTVNTEAFF
DNA: TGTGCCAGCAGTTACTCGGCCGGGACTGTGAACACTGAAGCTTTCTTT

D: TRBD1
size: NA
J: TRBJ2-2
V: TRBV7-2
CDR3: CASSRQGFGGELFF
DNA: TGTGCCAGCAGCCGACAGGGTTTTGGCGGGGAGCTGTTTTTT

D: NA
size: NA
J: TRBJ2-6
V: TRBV30
CDR3: CACRQGSGANVLTF
DNA: TGTGCCTGCCGTCAGGGTTCTGGGGCCAACGTCCTGACTTTC

D: NA
size: NA
J: TRBJ2-4
V: TRBV27
CDR3: CASSIGTKNIQYF
DNA: TGTGCCAGCAGTATCGGGACCAAAAACATTCAGTACTTC

D: NA
size: NA
J: TRBJ1-1
V: TRBV28
CDR3: CASSLSRQSEAFF
DNA: TGTGCCAGCAGTTTATCCCGACAGTCTGAAGCTTTCTTT

D: NA
size: NA
J: TRBJ2-2
V: TRBV6-1
CDR3: CASSEVGGRELFF
DNA: TGTGCCAGCAGTGAAGTAGGAGGGAGGGAGCTGTTTTTT

D: NA
size: NA
J: TRBJ1-1
V: TRBV5-5
CDR3: CASSLTGNMNTEAFF
DNA: TGTGCCAGCAGCTTGACAGGCAATATGAACACTGAAGCTTTCTTT

D: TRBD2
size: NA
J: TRBJ2-1
V: TRBV6-5
CDR3: CASSYYGTSLNEQFF
DNA: TGTGCCAGCAGTTACTACGGGACTAGCCTCAATGAGCAGTTCTTC

D: NA
size: NA
J: TRBJ1-1
V: TRBV11-1
CDR3: CASSRSGIEAFF
DNA: TGTGCCAGCTCCCGGAGTGGAATTGAAGCTTTCTTT

D: NA
size: NA
J: TRBJ1-1
V: TRBV20-1
CDR3: CSARGMGAFF
DNA: TGCAGTGCTAGAGGGATGGGAGCTTTCTTT

D: NA
size: NA
J: TRBJ2-1
V: TRBV6-5
CDR3: CASSYSRSSYNEQFF
DNA: TGTGCCAGCAGTTACTCGAGAAGCTCCTACAATGAGCAGTTCTTC

D: TRBD2
size: once
J: TRBJ2-7
V: TRBV6-6
CDR3: CASSFSPGGGVSEQYF
DNA: TGTGCCAGCAGCTTCTCACCGGGGGGGGGAGTCTCCGAGCAGTACTTC

D: NA
size: once
J: TRBJ1-1
V: TRBV18
CDR3: CASSPGGGATEAFF
DNA: TGTGCCAGCTCACCAGGAGGGGGGGCCACTGAAGCTTTCTTT

D: NA
size: once
J: TRBJ1-4
V: TRBV9
CDR3: CASSVSGKNEKLFF
DNA: TGTGCCAGCAGCGTATCCGGGAAGAATGAAAAACTGTTTTTT

D: NA
size: NA
J: TRBJ1-5
V: TRBV7-2
CDR3: CASSLGQFNQPQHF
DNA: TGTGCCAGCAGTCTAGGACAGTTCAATCAGCCCCAGCATTTT

D: TRBD1
size: NA
J: TRBJ1-1
V: TRBV7-8
CDR3: CASSWDRSSNTEAFF
DNA: TGTGCCAGCAGCTGGGACAGGTCCTCGAACACTGAAGCTTTCTTT

D: NA
size: NA
J: TRBJ1-2
V: TRBV25-1
CDR3: CASSEFTTDYGYTF
DNA: TGTGCCAGCAGTGAATTTACCACGGACTATGGCTACACCTTC

D: NA
size: NA
J: TRBJ1-4
V: TRBV4-1
CDR3: CASSQVLQGVREKLFF
DNA: TGCGCCAGCAGCCAAGTACTACAGGGAGTAAGGGAAAAACTGTTTTTT

D: NA
size: NA
J: TRBJ2-5
V: TRBV20-1
CDR3: CSARRETQYF
DNA: TGCAGTGCTAGGAGGGAGACCCAGTACTTC

D: NA
size: NA
J: TRBJ1-6
V: TRBV27
CDR3: CASSLGGQGGSNSPLHF
DNA: TGTGCCAGCAGTTTAGGAGGTCAGGGTGGTTCTAATTCACCCCTCCACTTT

D: NA
size: NA
J: TRBJ2-1
V: TRBV7-9
CDR3: CASSLGWDLGANEQFF
DNA: TGTGCCAGCAGCTTAGGCTGGGACCTTGGGGCCAATGAGCAGTTCTTC

D: NA
size: NA
J: TRBJ1-5
V: TRBV19
CDR3: CASTSDSRSAAQHF
DNA: NA

D: TRBD1
size: NA
J: TRBJ2-7
V: TRBV5-6
CDR3: CASSLRGRRLEQYF
DNA: TGTGCCAGCAGCTTGAGGGGGCGGCGGCTCGAGCAGTACTTC

D: NA
size: once
J: TRBJ2-4
V: TRBV27
CDR3: CASSSPVGDQNIQYF
DNA: TGTGCCAGCAGTTCTCCCGTGGGGGACCAAAACATTCAGTACTTC

D: NA
size: NA
J: TRBJ2-1
V: TRBV10-3
CDR3: CATAAKAYNEQFF
DNA: TGTGCCACCGCTGCCAAGGCCTACAATGAGCAGTTCTTC

D: NA
size: NA
J: TRBJ1-5
V: TRBV6-1
CDR3: CASSGQFNQPQHF
DNA: TGTGCCAGCAGTGGACAGTTCAATCAGCCCCAGCATTTT

D: NA
size: NA
J: TRBJ1-3
V: TRBV6-6
CDR3: CASSYSAGYSGNTIYF
DNA: TGTGCCAGCAGTTACTCGGCCGGATACTCTGGAAACACCATATATTTT

D: NA
size: few
J: TRBJ1-2
V: TRBV7-6
CDR3: CASSPDRSYGYTF
DNA: TGTGCCAGCAGCCCTGACAGGAGCTATGGCTACACCTTC

D: NA
size: NA
J: TRBJ1-5
V: TRBV11-1
CDR3: CASSLRDNQPQHF
DNA: TGTGCCAGCAGCTTAAGGGACAATCAGCCCCAGCATTTT

D: NA
size: NA
J: TRBJ2-2
V: TRBV28
CDR3: CASSSSETAEPGELFF
DNA: TGTGCCAGCAGTTCCTCCGAGACAGCCGAACCCGGGGAGCTGTTTTTT

D: NA
size: NA
J: TRBJ1-1
V: TRBV11-2
CDR3: CASSLQGTEAFF
DNA: TGTGCCAGCAGCTTGCAGGGCACTGAAGCTTTCTTT

D: TRBD1
size: NA
J: TRBJ1-2
V: TRBV9
CDR3: CASSAGQEDGYTF
DNA: TGTGCCAGCAGTGCGGGACAGGAAGATGGCTACACCTTC

D: NA
size: NA
J: TRBJ2-3
V: TRBV7-2
CDR3: CASSLIPELSTDTQYF
DNA: TGTGCCAGCAGCTTAATTCCCGAACTTAGCACAGATACGCAGTATTTT

D: NA
size: NA
J: TRBJ2-2
V: TRBV14
CDR3: CASSQVRYTGELFF
DNA: TGTGCCAGCAGCCAAGTGAGATACACCGGGGAGCTGTTTTTT

D: NA
size: NA
J: TRBJ2-5
V: TRBV7-2
CDR3: CASSLAGVSETQYF
DNA: TGTGCCAGCAGCTTGGCAGGGGTCTCAGAGACCCAGTACTTC

D: NA
size: NA
J: TRBJ2-1
V: TRBV11-3
CDR3: CASSETGYNEQFF
DNA: TGTGCCAGCAGCGAAACAGGGTACAATGAGCAGTTCTTC

D: TRBD1
size: NA
J: TRBJ2-5
V: TRBV5-8
CDR3: CASSTGETRQETQYF
DNA: TGTGCCAGCAGCACAGGGGAGACTCGTCAAGAGACCCAGTACTTC

D: TRBD1
size: NA
J: TRBJ1-1
V: TRBV7-2
CDR3: CASSLGGTGVKAFF
DNA: TGTGCCAGCAGCTTAGGGGGAACAGGGGTGAAAGCTTTCTTT

D: NA
size: NA
J: TRBJ2-5
V: TRBV19
CDR3: CASSARDPVETQYF
DNA: TGTGCCAGTAGCGCGCGGGACCCTGTGGAGACCCAGTACTTC

D: TRBD1
size: once
J: TRBJ2-7
V: TRBV4-3
CDR3: CASSQGFGQGVSYEQYF
DNA: TGCGCCAGCAGCCAAGGTTTCGGACAGGGGGTTTCCTACGAGCAGTACTTC

D: NA
size: NA
J: TRBJ2-1
V: TRBV9
CDR3: CASSATGYNEQFF
DNA: TGTGCCAGCAGCGCCACAGGTTACAATGAGCAGTTCTTC

D: NA
size: NA
J: TRBJ1-1
V: TRBV5-8
CDR3: CASSLTLRTEAFF
DNA: TGTGCCAGCAGCCTAACCCTCCGTACTGAAGCTTTCTTT

D: TRBD1
size: once
J: TRBJ1-1
V: TRBV9
CDR3: CASSGGQGASDTEAFF
DNA: TGTGCCAGCAGCGGGGGACAGGGGGCCTCTGACACTGAAGCTTTCTTT